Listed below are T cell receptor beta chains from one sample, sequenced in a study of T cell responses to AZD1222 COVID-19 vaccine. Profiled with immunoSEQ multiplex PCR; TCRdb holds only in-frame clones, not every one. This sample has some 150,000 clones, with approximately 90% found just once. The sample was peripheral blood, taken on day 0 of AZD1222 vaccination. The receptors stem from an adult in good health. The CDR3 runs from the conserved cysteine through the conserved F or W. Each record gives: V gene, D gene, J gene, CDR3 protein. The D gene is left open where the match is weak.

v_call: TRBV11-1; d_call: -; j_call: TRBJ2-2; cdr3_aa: CASSLDGKSDGELFF
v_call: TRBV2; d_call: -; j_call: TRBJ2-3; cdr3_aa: CASSYPESRGTSTDTQYF
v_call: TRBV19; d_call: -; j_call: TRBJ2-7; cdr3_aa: CASSQDPGHRYEQYF
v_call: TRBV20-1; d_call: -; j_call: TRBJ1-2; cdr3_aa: CSARRGDGYTF
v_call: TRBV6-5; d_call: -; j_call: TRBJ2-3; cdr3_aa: CASSYSDGTDTQYF
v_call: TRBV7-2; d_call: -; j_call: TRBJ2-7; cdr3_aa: CASSPVIIWQGTYEQYF
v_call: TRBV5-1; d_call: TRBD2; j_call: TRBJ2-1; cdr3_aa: CASSRTGTSGGAYNEQFF
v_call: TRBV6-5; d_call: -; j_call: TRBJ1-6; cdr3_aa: CASSSPSKPLHF
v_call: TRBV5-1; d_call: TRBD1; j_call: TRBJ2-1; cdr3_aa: CASSLASGGRNEQFF
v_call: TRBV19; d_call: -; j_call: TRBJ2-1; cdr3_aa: CASSIGGQSSYNEQFF
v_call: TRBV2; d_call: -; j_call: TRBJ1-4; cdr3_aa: CASWTEKNEKLFF
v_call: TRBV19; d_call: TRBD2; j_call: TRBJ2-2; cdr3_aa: CASSRTSGGANTGELFF
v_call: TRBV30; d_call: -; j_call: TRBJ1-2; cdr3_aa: CACYRAPDGYTF
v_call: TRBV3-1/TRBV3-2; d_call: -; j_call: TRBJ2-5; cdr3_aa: CASSQAGNGKETQYF
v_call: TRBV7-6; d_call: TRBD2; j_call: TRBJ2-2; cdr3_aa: CASSQGRGGTTGELFF
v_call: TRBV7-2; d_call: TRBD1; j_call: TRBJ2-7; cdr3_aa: CASSPRDRGSYEQYF
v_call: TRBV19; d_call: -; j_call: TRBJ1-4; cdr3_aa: CASTRSLRSHGSNEKLFF
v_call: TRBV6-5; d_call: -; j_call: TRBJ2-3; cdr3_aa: CASSLAWVSTDTQYF
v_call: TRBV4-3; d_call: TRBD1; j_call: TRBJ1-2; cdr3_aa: CASSPVPTGKHGYTF
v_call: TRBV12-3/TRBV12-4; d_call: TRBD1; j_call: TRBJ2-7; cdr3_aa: CASSRQGWYEQYF
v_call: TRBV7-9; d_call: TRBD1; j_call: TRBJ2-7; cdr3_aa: CASSLGGDRDRGRTGPF
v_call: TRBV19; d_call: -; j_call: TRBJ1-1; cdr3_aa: CAFWGYEAFF
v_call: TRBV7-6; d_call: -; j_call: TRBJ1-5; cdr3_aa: CASSLETGRNQPQHF
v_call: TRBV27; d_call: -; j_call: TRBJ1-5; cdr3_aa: CASSLSGGGQPQHF
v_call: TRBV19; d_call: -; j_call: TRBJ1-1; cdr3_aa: CASSIAGTNTEAFF
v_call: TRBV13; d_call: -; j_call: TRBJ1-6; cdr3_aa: CASSSLGRAGTASLRDSPLHF
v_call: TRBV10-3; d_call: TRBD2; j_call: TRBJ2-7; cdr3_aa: CAISVLTSGSSYEQYF
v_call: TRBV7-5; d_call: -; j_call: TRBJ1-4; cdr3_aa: CARSLAPGAPNEKLFF
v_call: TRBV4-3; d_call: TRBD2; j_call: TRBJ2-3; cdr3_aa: CASSLLAGGRADTQYF
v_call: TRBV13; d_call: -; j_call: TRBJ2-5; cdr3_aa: CASSLGPSEGETQYF
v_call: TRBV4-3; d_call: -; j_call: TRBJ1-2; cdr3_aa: CASSQDTGSYGYTF
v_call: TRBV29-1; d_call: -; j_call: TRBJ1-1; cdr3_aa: CSVARTAVNTEAFF
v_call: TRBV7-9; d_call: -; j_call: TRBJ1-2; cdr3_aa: CASSETGSNYGYTF
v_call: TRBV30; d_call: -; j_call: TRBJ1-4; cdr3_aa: CAWKQREKLFF
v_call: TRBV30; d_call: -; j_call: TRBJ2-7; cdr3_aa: CAYEQSTYEQYF
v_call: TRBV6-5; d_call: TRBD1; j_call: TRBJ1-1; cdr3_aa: CASSYSIGTGNTEAFF
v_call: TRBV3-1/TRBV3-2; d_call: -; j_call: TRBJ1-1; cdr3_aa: CASSQGNTEAFF
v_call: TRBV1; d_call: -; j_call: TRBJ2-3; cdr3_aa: CTPGSERGFPSSTDTQYF
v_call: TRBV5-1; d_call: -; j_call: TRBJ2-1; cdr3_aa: CASSLGGHEDEQFF
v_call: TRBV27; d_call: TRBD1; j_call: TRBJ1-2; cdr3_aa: CASSSGQGPSNYGYTF
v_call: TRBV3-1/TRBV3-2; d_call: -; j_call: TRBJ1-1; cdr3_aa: CASSQAPMGWEENTEAFF
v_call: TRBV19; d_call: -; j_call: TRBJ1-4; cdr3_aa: CASSIARNNEKLFF
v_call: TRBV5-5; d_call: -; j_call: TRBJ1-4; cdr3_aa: CASSPRGGDEKLFF
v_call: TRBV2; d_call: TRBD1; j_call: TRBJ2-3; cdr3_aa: CASNSGQGYTDTQYF
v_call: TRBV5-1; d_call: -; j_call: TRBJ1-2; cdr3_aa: CASSPMTGNYGYTF